Listed here is a single T cell receptor (beta chain). As yet, its antigen is unknown. The repertoire was sequenced with immunoSEQ multiplex PCR; TCRdb's copy has only in-frame clones and lacks some. The sample yields 250,000 to 400,000 clones, approximately 91% seen once. This entry belongs to a study of cytomegalovirus exposure and HLA in healthy donors. V was clipped by 2 bases and J by 7 bases, with 9 bases between them. The germline gives CDR1 SGHAT, CDR2 FQNNGV. The CDR3 has 13 amino acids. Study outcomes and limitations: TCR clusters originating in the first cohort tended to co-occur in the 100 to 150 validation repertoires, according to a later analysis. Investigators reported 150 to 200 TCR beta chains as tied to cytomegalovirus. Across donors, most TCRs were seen rarely, yet some public ones were widespread.

J is TRBJ1-5 and V is TRBV11-2; no definite D call. The sample taken for sequencing was PBMCs. The receptor comes from a man aged 25 to 40 in good health and CMV-seronegative. Here the CDR3 reads CASSLTVKQPQHF. In DNA, the CDR3 is TGTGCCAGCAGCTTAACAGTTAAACAGCCCCAGCATTTT.